This entry lists 3 T cell receptor beta chains sequenced from one sample in a study of shared clonotypes between healthy human individuals (dated by TCRdb to the early 2020s). The method was the immunoSEQ multiplex PCR assay. TCRdb carries this immuneACCESS record with in-frame sequences only. Its versions omit some clonotypes, under half of them owing to an unresolved V gene in the studies checked, with the rest unexplained. A total of around 700,000 clones appear in this sample, around 74% of them only once. Under 2% of the sample rests with the top ten. What was sequenced was memory CD4+ T cells sorted from blood. The cell subset or site label, as the study defines it: CD45RA-negative fraction. These receptor sequences come from a woman in her 30s in good health.

The chain employs TRBV6-5 and TRBJ2-1; possibly TRBD2 for D (5 bases). The CDR3 spans 16 residues. The germline V and J ends were trimmed by 2 bases and 7 bases, with 18 bases remaining between them. The germline V gene encodes CDR1 MNHEY and CDR2 SVGAGI. CDR3 nucleotides: TGTGCCAGCAGTTACCGACGGACGTCCGGGATTAATGAGCAGTTCTTC. Amino acid sequence: CASSYRRTSGINEQFF.

The gene calls are TRBV6-1 and TRBJ2-7; D remains unclear. V was cut by 7 bases and J by 0 bases, with 10 bases left in between. CDR1 and CDR2 (germline): MNHNS, SASEGT. This CDR3 contains 13 residues. CDR3 residues: CASIQRNSYEQYF. The CDR3 coding sequence is TGTGCCAGCATACAGCGAAACTCCTACGAGCAGTACTTC.

This chain links TRBV7-8 with TRBJ2-5; D is undetermined. Germline lookup yields CDR1 SGHVS and CDR2 FQNEAQ. With 1 base removed from V and 4 bases from J, the gap between germline ends came to 4 bases. The CDR3 sequence is 12 residues long. CDR3 protein: CASSLVIETQYF. The DNA for the CDR3 is TGTGCCAGCAGCTTAGTAATAGAGACCCAGTACTTC. The complete variable domain, with remaining parts taken from reference TRBV7-8 and TRBJ2-5, reads GAGVSQSPRYKVAKRGQDVALRCDPISGHVSLFWYQQALGQGPEFLTYFQNEAQLDKSGLPSDRFFAERPEGSVSTLKIQRTQQEDSAVYLCASSLVIETQYFGPGTRLLVL.